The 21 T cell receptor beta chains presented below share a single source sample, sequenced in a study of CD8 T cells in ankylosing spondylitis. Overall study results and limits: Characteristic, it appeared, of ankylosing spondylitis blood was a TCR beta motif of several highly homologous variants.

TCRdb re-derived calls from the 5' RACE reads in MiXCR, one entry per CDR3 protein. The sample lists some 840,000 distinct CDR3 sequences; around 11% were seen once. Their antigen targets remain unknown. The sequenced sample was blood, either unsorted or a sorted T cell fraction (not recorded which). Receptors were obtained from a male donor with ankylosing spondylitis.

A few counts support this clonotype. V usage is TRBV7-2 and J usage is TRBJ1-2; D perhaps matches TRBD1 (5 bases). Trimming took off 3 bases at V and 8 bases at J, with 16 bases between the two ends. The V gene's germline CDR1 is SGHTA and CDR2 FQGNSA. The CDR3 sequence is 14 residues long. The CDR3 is CASSLGTAWQGYTF. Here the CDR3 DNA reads TGTGCCAGCAGCTTGGGGACCGCGTGGCAGGGCTACACCTTC.

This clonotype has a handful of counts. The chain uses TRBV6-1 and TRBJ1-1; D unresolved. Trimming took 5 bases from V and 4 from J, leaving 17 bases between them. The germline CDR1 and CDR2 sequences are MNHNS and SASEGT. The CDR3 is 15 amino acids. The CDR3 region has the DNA TGTGCCAGCAGTCCCACTCCGGGTCAACCCACTGAAGCTTTCTTT. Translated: CASSPTPGQPTEAFF.

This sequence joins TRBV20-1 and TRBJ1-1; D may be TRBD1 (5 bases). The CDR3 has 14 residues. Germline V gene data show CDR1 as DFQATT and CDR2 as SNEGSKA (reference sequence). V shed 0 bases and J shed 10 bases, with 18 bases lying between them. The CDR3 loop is CSARDPIGVNGAFF. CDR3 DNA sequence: TGCAGTGCTAGAGATCCGATAGGGGTAAACGGAGCTTTCTTT.

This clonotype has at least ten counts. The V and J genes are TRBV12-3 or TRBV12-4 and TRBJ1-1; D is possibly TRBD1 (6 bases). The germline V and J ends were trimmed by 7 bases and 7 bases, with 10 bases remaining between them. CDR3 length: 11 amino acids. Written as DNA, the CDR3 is TGTGCCAGCACCAAGGGGGGTGAAGCTTTCTTT. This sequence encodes CASTKGGEAFF.

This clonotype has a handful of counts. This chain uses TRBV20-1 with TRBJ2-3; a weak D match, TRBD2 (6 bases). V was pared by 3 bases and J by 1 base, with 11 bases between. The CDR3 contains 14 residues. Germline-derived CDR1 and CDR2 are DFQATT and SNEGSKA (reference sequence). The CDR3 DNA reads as TGCAGTGCTAGCGAGGGCGGGGGCACAGATACGCAGTATTTT. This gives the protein CSASEGGGTDTQYF.

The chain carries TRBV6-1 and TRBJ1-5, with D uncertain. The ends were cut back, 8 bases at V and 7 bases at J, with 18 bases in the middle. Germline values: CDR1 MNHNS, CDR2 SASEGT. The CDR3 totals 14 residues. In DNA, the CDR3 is TGTGCCAGCGGATCAGGACGGGTAGGGCAGCCCCAGCATTTT. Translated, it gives CASGSGRVGQPQHF.

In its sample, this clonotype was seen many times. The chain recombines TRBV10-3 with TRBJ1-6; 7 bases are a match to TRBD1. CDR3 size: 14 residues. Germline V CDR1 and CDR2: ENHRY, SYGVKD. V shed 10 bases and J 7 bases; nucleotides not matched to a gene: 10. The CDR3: CATRDRVDNSPLHF. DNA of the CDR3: TGTGCCACCAGGGACAGAGTAGACAATTCACCCCTCCACTTT.

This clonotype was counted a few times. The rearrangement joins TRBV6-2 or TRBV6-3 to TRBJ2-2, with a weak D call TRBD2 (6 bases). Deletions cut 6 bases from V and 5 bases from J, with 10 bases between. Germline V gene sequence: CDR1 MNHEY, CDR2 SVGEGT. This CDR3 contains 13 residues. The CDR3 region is CASSRLATGELFF. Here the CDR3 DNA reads TGTGCCAGCAGCCGCCTAGCGACCGGGGAGCTGTTTTTT.

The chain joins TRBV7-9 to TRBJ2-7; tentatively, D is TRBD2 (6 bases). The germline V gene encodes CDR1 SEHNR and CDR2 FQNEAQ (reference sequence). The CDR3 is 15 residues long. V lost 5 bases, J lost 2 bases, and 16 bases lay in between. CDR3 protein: CASSPRGGGAYEQYF. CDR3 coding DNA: TGTGCCAGCAGCCCGCGGGGCGGAGGGGCCTACGAGCAGTACTTC.

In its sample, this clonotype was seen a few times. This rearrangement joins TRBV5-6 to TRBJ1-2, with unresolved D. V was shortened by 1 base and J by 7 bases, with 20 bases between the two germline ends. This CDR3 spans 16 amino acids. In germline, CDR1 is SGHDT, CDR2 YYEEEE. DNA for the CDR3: TGTGCCAGCAGCTTGTCCGACTCCCTTAAAACTGGTGGCTACACCTTC. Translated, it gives CASSLSDSLKTGGYTF. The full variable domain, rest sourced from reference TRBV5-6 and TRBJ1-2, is DAGVTQSPTHLIKTRGQQVTLRCSPKSGHDTVSWYQQALGQGPQFIFQYYEEEERQRGNFPDRFSGHQFPNYSSELNVNALLLGDSALYLCASSLSDSLKTGGYTFGSGTRLTVV.

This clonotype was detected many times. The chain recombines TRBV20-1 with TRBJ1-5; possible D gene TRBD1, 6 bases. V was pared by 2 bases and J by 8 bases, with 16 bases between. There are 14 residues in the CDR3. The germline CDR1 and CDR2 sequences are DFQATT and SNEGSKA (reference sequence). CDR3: CSARPGTLPEPQHF. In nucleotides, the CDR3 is TGCAGTGCTAGACCCGGGACACTCCCGGAGCCCCAGCATTTT.

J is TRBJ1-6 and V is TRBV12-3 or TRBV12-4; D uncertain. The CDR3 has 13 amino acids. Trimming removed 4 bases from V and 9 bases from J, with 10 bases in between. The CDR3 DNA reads TGTGCCAGCAGTTACGGGGATATTTCACCCCTCCACTTT. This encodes CASSYGDISPLHF.

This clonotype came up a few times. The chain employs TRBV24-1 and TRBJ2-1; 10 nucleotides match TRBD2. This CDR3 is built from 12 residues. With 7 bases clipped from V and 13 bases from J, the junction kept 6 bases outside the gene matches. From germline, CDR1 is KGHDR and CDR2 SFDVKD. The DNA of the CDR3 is TGTGCCACCAGCTTAGCGGGGGGCCGTCAGTTCTTC. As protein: CATSLAGGRQFF.

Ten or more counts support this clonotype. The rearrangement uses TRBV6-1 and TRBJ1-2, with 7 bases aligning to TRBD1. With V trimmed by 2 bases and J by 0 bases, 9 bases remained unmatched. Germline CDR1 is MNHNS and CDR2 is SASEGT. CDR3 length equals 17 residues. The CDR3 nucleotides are TGTGCCAGCAGTGAAACGGAGCGACAGGGTACTAACTATGGCTACACCTTC. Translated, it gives CASSETERQGTNYGYTF.

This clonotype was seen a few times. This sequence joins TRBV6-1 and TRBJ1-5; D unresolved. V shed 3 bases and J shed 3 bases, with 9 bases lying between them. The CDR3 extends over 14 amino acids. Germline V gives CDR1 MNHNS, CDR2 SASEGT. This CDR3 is CASSERRANQPQHF. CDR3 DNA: TGTGCCAGCAGTGAGAGAAGGGCCAATCAGCCCCAGCATTTT.

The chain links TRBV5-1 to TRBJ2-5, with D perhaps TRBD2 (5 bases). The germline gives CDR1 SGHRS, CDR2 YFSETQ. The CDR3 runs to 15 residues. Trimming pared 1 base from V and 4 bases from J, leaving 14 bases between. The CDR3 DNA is TGCGCCAGCAGCTTGTGGGGTATAGAGGGAGAGACCCAGTACTTC. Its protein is CASSLWGIEGETQYF.

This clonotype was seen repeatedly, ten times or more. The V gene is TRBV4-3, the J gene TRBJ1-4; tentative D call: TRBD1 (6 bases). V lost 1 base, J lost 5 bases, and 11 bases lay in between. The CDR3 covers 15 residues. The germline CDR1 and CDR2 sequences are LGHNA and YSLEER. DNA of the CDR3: TGCGCCAGCAGCCAAGGGTGGCAGGGGAATGAAAAACTGTTTTTT. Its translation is CASSQGWQGNEKLFF.

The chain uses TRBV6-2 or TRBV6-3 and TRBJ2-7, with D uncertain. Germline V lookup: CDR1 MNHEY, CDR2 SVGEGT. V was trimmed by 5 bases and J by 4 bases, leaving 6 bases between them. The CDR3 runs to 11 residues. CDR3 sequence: CASSNQYEQYF. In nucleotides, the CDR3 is TGTGCCAGCAGTAACCAGTACGAGCAGTACTTC.

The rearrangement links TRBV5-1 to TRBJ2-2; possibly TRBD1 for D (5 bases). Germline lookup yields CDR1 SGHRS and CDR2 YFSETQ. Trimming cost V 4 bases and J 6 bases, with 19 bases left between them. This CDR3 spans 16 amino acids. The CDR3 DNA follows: TGCGCCAGCAGCCTGGAATGGCCTGGGGCAGCCGGGGAGCTGTTTTTT. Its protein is CASSLEWPGAAGELFF. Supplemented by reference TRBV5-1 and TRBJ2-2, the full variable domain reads KAGVTQTPRYLIKTRGQQVTLSCSPISGHRSVSWYQQTPGQGLQFLFEYFSETQRNKGNFPGRFSGRQFSNSRSEMNVSTLELGDSALYLCASSLEWPGAAGELFFGEGSRLTVL.

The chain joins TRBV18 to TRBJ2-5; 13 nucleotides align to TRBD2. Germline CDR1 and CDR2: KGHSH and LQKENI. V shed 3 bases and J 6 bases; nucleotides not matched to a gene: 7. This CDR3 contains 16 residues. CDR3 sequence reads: CASSPNGTSGVQTQYF. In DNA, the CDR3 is TGTGCCAGCTCACCCAACGGGACTAGCGGGGTACAGACCCAGTACTTC. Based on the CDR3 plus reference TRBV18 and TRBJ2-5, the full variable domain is NAGVMQNPRHLVRRRGQEARLRCSPMKGHSHVYWYRQLPEEGLKFMVYLQKENIIDESGMPKERFSAEFPKEGPSILRIQQVVRGDSAAYFCASSPNGTSGVQTQYFGPGTRLLVL.

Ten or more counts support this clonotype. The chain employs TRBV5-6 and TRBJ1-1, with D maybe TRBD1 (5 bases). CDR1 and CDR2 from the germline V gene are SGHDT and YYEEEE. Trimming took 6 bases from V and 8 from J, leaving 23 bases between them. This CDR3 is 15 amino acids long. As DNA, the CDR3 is TGTGCCAGCATACTCTTGGGGACCGAAAAAAAGGAAGCTTTCTTT. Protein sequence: CASILLGTEKKEAFF.